Listed below are T cell receptor beta chains from one sample, sequenced in a study of CD4 T cells in relation to SARS-CoV-2 and coronaviruses. Produced via immunoSEQ multiplex PCR; TCRdb's table is partial and in-frame only. Seen here are tens of thousands of clones, about two thirds observed once, and the top ten hold 20% to 25%. These receptors have no identified antigens. Source material: CD4+ T cells from PBMCs, cultured in vitro. These receptors were obtained from a human donor in good health. Each CDR3 is given with its conserved first and last residue. A D gene is named only where the DNA matches it firmly. Rows may omit the clone size; those that give it use once, few, many or a size class.

TRBJ1-2	-	TRBV18	-	TGTGCCAGCTCACCAAACGGACCTGGAGGCTACACCTTC	CASSPNGPGGYTF
TRBJ1-4	-	TRBV19	-	TGTGCCAGTAGTATAAGACGTATGAGAGCGGCTAATGAAAAACTGTTTTTT	CASSIRRMRAANEKLFF
TRBJ2-6	-	TRBV6-1	-	TGTGCCAGCAGTGAAGGGCAAGGGGCCAACGTCCTGACTTTC	CASSEGQGANVLTF
TRBJ2-4	-	TRBV4-1	-	TGCGCCAGCAGCCAAGCTGCGAGCGGTCTTGCCAAAAACATTCAGTACTTC	CASSQAASGLAKNIQYF
TRBJ2-7	TRBD2	TRBV7-2	-	TGTGCCAGCAGCTTAGTCAGCGGGGGGAGCTCCTACGAGCAGTACTTC	CASSLVSGGSSYEQYF
TRBJ2-7	-	TRBV18	-	TGTGCCAGCTCATCATACAGGGCACCTTACGAGCAGTACTTC	CASSSYRAPYEQYF
TRBJ1-2	-	TRBV19	-	TGTGCCAGTAGTAGTCAGAGTACTAACTATGGCTACACCTTC	CASSSQSTNYGYTF
TRBJ1-2	-	TRBV6-5	-	TGTGCCAGCGGGGTACCTAACTATGGCTACACCTTC	CASGVPNYGYTF
TRBJ1-4	-	TRBV19	-	TGTGCCACCGGGGGGCTTCGGGAAAAACTGTTTTTT	CATGGLREKLFF
TRBJ2-7	-	TRBV11-1	-	TGTGCCAGCAGCCCACTTTCGGGCGGGAACTCCTACGAGCAGTACTTC	CASSPLSGGNSYEQYF
TRBJ1-2	TRBD1	TRBV5-1	-	TGCGCCAGCAGTCGGACAGGGGGTGACTATGGCTACACCTTC	CASSRTGGDYGYTF
TRBJ2-1	-	TRBV2	once	TGTGCCAGCAGTCCAAGAGGGGGGAATGAGCAGTTCTTC	CASSPRGGNEQFF
TRBJ1-6	TRBD1	TRBV7-9	once	TGTGCCAGCAAACAGGGGGGGGATAATTCACCCCTCCACTTT	CASKQGGDNSPLHF
TRBJ1-1	-	TRBV2	-	TGTGCCAGCAAGGGGGTTGGTGGCACTGAAGCTTTCTTT	CASKGVGGTEAFF
TRBJ2-1	-	TRBV5-1	-	TGCGCCAGCAGCCCCCTCTCCTTCGCTCTTTACAATGAGCAGTTCTTC	CASSPLSFALYNEQFF
TRBJ2-2	TRBD1	TRBV5-1	few	TGCGCCAGCAGAACAGGGGGCGCGTCCACCGGGGAGCTGTTTTTT	CASRTGGASTGELFF
TRBJ1-2	TRBD1	TRBV6-1	few	TGTGCCAGCAGTGAACGGACAGGTTTAATGACCTTC	CASSERTGLMTF
TRBJ1-5	-	TRBV5-4	few	TGTGCCAGCAGCCAGGACGGATATAGCAATCAGCCCCAGCATTTT	CASSQDGYSNQPQHF
TRBJ1-2	TRBD1	TRBV6-5	few	TGTGCCAGCAGTTACTCGGACAGGGACGGTGGCTACACCTTC	CASSYSDRDGGYTF
TRBJ1-2	-	TRBV3-1/TRBV3-2	-	TGTGCCAGCAGCCCCTCTTGGCCGGGCCACTATGGCTACACCTTC	CASSPSWPGHYGYTF